These 13 T cell receptor beta chains were sequenced from one sample in a study of blood T cell repertoires in COVID-19. Assay used: immunoSEQ multiplex PCR; TCRdb lists only in-frame clones, some missing. The sample carries about 110,000 clones, approximately 80% recorded once. Sequencing used peripheral blood. The receptor source for this set is a man between 65 and 85 years old with active or convalescent COVID-19.

The chain combines TRBV19 with TRBJ2-7; 10 nucleotides align to TRBD1. J was trimmed by 2 bases and V by 1 base; bases with no gene match: 2. In germline, CDR1 is LNHDA, CDR2 SQIVND (reference sequence). This CDR3 is 15 amino acids long. Here the CDR3 DNA reads TGTGCCAGTAGTATAGGAGGGACAGGGGCCTACGAGCAGTACTTC. Protein: CASSIGGTGAYEQYF.

The chain couples TRBV4-1 to TRBJ1-5; no clear D gene. This CDR3 region has 16 residues. V was trimmed by 3 bases and J by 5 bases, leaving 17 bases between them. In germline, CDR1 is MGHRA, CDR2 YSYEKL. CDR3 region: CASSHPNRGVYQPQHF. The CDR3 nucleotides read TGCGCCAGCAGCCACCCGAATCGGGGAGTCTATCAGCCCCAGCATTTT.

J is TRBJ2-5 and V is TRBV6-4; TRBD2 matches at 15 bases. V shed 4 bases, J shed 3 bases, and the junction held 6 bases outside the gene matches. This CDR3 contains 17 residues. The germline V gene encodes CDR1 MRHNA and CDR2 SNTAGT. The CDR3 nucleotides read TGTGCCAGCAGTGCCTGGACTAGCGGGAGGGCCGAAGAGACCCAGTACTTC. Protein: CASSAWTSGRAEETQYF.

The J gene is TRBJ1-6, the V gene TRBV5-6; D gene uncertain. Germline V gives CDR1 SGHDT, CDR2 YYEEEE. Trimming removed 5 bases at V and 14 bases at J, with 5 bases between. This CDR3 comprises 9 residues. The chain's CDR3 is CASRSTLHF. Here the CDR3 DNA reads TGTGCCAGCAGGTCTACCCTCCACTTT.

The chain combines TRBV2 with TRBJ2-5; the D gene is possibly TRBD2 (6 bases). The V gene lost 0 bases and the J gene lost 3 bases, with 11 bases spanning the gap. Germline CDR1 and CDR2: SNHLY and FYNNEI. The CDR3 sequence is 15 residues long. The DNA of the CDR3 is TGTGCCAGCAGTGAAGCAACGGGAGTAGAAGAGACCCAGTACTTC. Its translation: CASSEATGVEETQYF.

This rearrangement joins TRBV9 to TRBJ2-1, with 12 bases fitting TRBD2. Germline trimming cut 3 bases from V and 7 bases from J; bases unmatched to any gene: 5. The CDR3 contains 15 residues. Germline V gives CDR1 SGDLS, CDR2 YYNGEE. The CDR3 region is CASSAHGTSGNEQFF. CDR3 DNA sequence: TGTGCCAGCAGCGCACACGGGACTAGCGGGAATGAGCAGTTCTTC. Looking up the rest from reference TRBV9 and TRBJ2-1 gives the full variable domain: DSGVTQTPKHLITATGQRVTLRCSPRSGDLSVYWYQQSLDQGLQFLIQYYNGEERAKGNILERFSAQQFPDLHSELNLSSLELGDSALYFCASSAHGTSGNEQFFGPGTRLTVL.

The chain carries TRBV18 and TRBJ1-1; no clear D gene. Trimming took 2 bases from V and 11 from J, leaving 9 bases between them. Germline loops: CDR1 KGHSH, CDR2 LQKENI. This CDR3 contains 11 residues. The CDR3 DNA sequence: TGTGCCAGCTCACCAGGCGGAGCGGCTTTCTTT. Translated, it gives CASSPGGAAFF.

V is TRBV28 and J is TRBJ1-4; 8 bases are shared with TRBD1. In germline, CDR1 is MDHEN, CDR2 SYDVKM. V was pared by 3 bases and J by 8 bases, with 20 bases of the junction left unmatched. The CDR3 contains 19 residues. The chain's CDR3 is CASSFPAPGTGRNLEKLFF. The CDR3 nucleotides are TGTGCCAGCAGTTTCCCCGCTCCCGGGACAGGCAGAAACTTAGAAAAACTGTTTTTT.

The sample holds many counts of this clone. The V and J genes are TRBV30 and TRBJ1-5, with D tentatively TRBD1 (5 bases). Per the germline V gene, CDR1 is GTSNPN and CDR2 is SVGIG (reference sequence). The CDR3 length is 16 residues. V lost 0 bases and J lost 0, with 12 bases in between. The CDR3 loop is CAWSVWGGDSNQPQHF. The CDR3 DNA reads as TGTGCCTGGAGTGTTTGGGGGGGAGATAGCAATCAGCCCCAGCATTTT.

The DNA for the CDR3 is TGTGCCAGCAGTTTGGGACAGAGTTTCAATCAGCCCCAGCATTTT. Amino acids: CASSLGQSFNQPQHF. The rearrangement joins TRBV2 to TRBJ1-5; 7 bases line up with TRBD1. The CDR3 consists of 15 residues. V shed 5 bases and J 3 bases; nucleotides not matched to a gene: 7. Germline V gene lookup returns CDR1 SNHLY and CDR2 FYNNEI.

The J gene is TRBJ2-7, the V gene TRBV4-2; possibly TRBD1 for D (6 bases). From germline, CDR1 is LGHNA and CDR2 YNFKEQ. V was trimmed by 0 bases and J by 2 bases, leaving 17 bases between them. This CDR3 has 17 amino acids. The CDR3 DNA reads TGTGCCAGCAGCCAAGATTCGGACAGTATGACTGCCTACGAGCAGTACTTC. As protein: CASSQDSDSMTAYEQYF.

The chain employs TRBV27 and TRBJ1-5; maybe TRBD1 (5 bases). The CDR3 loop spans 13 amino acids. V was trimmed by 4 bases and J by 7 bases, leaving 11 bases between them. CDR1 MNHEY and CDR2 SMNVEV come from the germline V gene (reference sequence). CDR3 loop: CASSWGDGQPQHF. In DNA, the CDR3 is TGTGCCAGCAGTTGGGGGGATGGGCAGCCCCAGCATTTT.

The V gene is TRBV3-1 (or the pseudogene TRBV3-2), the J gene TRBJ2-7; D unclear. V was trimmed by 2 bases and J by 3 bases, leaving 11 bases between them. The CDR3 sequence is 14 residues long. Germline CDR1 LGHDT, CDR2 YNNKEL (reference sequence). Written as DNA, the CDR3 is TGTGCCAGCAGCCAAAGTGGCTCCATCTACGAGCAGTACTTC. Residues: CASSQSGSIYEQYF.